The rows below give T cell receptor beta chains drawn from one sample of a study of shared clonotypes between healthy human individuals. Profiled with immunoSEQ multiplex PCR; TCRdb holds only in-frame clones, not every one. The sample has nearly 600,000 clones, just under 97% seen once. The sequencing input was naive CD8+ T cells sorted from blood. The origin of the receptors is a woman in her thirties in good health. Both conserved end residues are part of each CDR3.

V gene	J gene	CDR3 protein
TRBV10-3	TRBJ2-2	CAISLDGTANTGELFF
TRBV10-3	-	CAISESLRTLSGEQYF
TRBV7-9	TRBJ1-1	CASSPPRGTNTEAFF
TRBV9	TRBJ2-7	CASSPPPGGRPYEQYF
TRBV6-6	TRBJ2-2	CASTYLGGRELFF
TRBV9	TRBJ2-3	CASSVEASGSWAGTDTQYF
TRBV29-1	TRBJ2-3	CSVERQASTDTQYF
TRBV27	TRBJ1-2	CASRGANYGYTF
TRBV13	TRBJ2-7	CAIPGQGYNEQYF
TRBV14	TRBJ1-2	CASSQGASNAGYTF
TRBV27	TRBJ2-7	CASGLLAGGKLF
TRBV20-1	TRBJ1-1	CSGEMGPEAFF
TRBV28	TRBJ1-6	CASSTDGNSPLHF
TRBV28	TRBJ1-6	CASSSTYNSPLHF
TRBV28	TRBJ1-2	CASSGQYGYTF
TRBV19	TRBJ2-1	CASSLLAESNEQFF
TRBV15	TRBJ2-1	CATSRGGGLAGNEQFF
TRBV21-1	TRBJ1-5	CASKAGNYHSNQPQHF
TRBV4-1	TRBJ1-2	CASSLTGGDYGYTF
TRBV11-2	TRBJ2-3	CASSLDKRRRDTQYF
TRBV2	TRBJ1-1	CASSDPTQGLVRTEAFF
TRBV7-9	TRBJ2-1	CASSFFGGANNEQFF
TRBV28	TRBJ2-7	CASSFRLAETLYEQYF